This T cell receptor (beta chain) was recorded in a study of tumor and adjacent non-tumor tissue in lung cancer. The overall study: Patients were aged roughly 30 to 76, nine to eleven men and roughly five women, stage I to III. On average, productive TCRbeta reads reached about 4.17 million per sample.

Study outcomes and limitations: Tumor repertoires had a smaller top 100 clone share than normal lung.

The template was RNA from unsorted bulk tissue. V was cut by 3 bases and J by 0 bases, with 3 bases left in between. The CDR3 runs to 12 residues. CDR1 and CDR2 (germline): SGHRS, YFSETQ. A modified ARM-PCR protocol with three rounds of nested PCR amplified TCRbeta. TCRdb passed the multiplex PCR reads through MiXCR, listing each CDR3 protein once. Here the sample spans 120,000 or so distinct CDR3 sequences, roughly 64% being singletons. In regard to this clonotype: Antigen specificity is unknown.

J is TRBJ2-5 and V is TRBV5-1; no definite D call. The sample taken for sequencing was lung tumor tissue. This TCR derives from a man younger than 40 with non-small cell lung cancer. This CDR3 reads CASSSYQETQYF. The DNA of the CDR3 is TGCGCCAGCAGCTCTTACCAAGAGACCCAGTACTTC.